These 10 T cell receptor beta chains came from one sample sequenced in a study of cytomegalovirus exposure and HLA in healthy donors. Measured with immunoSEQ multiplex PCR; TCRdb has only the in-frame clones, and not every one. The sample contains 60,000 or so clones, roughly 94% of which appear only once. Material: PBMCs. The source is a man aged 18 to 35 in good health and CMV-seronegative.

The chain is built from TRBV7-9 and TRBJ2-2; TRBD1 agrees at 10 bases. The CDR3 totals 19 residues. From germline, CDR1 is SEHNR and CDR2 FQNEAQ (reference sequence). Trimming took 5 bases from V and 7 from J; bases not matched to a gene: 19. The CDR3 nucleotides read TGTGCCAGCAGCCCCAACCCTGGGACAGGGGATAAATTACACGGGGAGCTGTTTTTT. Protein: CASSPNPGTGDKLHGELFF.

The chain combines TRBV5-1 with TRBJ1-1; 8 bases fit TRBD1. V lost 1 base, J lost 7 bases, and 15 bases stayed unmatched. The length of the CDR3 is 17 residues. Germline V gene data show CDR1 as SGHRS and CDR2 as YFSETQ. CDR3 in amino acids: CASSLSMVTGVEYEAFF. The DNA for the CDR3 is TGCGCCAGCAGCTTGTCAATGGTGACAGGGGTCGAATATGAAGCTTTCTTT.

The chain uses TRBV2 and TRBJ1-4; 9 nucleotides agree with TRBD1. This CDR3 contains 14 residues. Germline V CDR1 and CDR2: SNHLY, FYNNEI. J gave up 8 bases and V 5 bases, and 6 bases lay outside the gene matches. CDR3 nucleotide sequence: TGTGCCAGCAGTCTGGGACAGGGAGGAGAAAAACTGTTTTTT. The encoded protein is CASSLGQGGEKLFF. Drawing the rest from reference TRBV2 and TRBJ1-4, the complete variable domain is EPEVTQTPSHQVTQMGQEVILRCVPISNHLYFYWYRQILGQKVEFLVSFYNNEISEKSEIFDDQFSVERPDGSNFTLKIRSTKLEDSAMYFCASSLGQGGEKLFFGSGTQLSVL.

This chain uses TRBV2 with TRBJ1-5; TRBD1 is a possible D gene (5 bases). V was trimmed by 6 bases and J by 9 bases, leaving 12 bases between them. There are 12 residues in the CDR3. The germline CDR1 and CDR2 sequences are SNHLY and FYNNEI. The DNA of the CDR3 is TGTGCCAGCAGGGTAGGGGAAAGGCCCCAGCATTTT. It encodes CASRVGERPQHF. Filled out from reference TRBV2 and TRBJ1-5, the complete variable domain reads EPEVTQTPSHQVTQMGQEVILRCVPISNHLYFYWYRQILGQKVEFLVSFYNNEISEKSEIFDDQFSVERPDGSNFTLKIRSTKLEDSAMYFCASRVGERPQHFGDGTRLSIL.

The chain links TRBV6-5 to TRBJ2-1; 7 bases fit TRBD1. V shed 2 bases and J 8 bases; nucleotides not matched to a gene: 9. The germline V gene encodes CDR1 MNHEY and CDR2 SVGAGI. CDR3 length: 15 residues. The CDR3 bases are TGTGCCAGCAGTTACACGACAGGGTTCACGGATGAGCAGTTCTTC. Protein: CASSYTTGFTDEQFF.

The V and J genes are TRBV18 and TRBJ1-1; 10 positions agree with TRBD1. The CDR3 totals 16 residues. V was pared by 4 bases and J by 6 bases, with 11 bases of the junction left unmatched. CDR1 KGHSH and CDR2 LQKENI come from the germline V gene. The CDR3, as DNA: TGTGCCAGCTCACGGGACAGGGGAATTACCTTGTCTGAAGCTTTCTTT. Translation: CASSRDRGITLSEAFF.

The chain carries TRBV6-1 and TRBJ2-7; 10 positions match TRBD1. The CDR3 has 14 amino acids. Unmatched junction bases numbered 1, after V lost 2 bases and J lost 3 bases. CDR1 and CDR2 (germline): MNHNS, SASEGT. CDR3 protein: CASSEWTGGYEQYF. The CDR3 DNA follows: TGTGCCAGCAGTGAATGGACAGGGGGCTACGAGCAGTACTTC.

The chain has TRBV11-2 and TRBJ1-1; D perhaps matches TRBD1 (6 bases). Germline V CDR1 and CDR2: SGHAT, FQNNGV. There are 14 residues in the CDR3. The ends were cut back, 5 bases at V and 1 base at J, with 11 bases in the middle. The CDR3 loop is CASSPDRWNTEAFF. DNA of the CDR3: TGTGCCAGCAGCCCAGACAGGTGGAACACTGAAGCTTTCTTT.

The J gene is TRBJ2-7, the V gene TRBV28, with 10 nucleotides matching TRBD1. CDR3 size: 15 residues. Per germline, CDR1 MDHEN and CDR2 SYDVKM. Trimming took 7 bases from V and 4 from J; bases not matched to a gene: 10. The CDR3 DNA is TGTGCCAGCACCATTTTGGGGACAGGGGTATACGAGCAGTACTTC. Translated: CASTILGTGVYEQYF.

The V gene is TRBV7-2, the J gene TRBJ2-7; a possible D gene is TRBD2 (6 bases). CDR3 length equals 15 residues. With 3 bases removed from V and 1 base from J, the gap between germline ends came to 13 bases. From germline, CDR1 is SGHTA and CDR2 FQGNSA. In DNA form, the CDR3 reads TGTGCCAGCAGCTTGGGGGGTAGCGGATCCTACGAGCAGTACTTC. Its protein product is CASSLGGSGSYEQYF. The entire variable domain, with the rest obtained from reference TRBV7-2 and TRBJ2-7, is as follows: GAGVSQSPSNKVTEKGKDVELRCDPISGHTALYWYRQSLGQGLEFLIYFQGNSAPDKSGLPSDRFSAERTGGSVSTLTIQRTQQEDSAVYLCASSLGGSGSYEQYFGPGTRLTVT.